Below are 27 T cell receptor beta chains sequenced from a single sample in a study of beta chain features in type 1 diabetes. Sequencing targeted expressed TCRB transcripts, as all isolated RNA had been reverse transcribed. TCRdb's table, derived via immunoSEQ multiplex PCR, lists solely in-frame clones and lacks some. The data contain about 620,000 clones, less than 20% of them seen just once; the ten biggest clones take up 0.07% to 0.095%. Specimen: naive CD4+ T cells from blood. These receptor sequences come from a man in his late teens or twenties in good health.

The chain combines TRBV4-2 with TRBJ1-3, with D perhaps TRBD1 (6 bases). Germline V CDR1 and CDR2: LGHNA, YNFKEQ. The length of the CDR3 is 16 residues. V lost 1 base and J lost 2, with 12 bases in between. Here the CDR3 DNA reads TGTGCCAGCAGCCAAGCTTTTCAGGGGACTGGAAACACCATATATTTT. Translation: CASSQAFQGTGNTIYF.

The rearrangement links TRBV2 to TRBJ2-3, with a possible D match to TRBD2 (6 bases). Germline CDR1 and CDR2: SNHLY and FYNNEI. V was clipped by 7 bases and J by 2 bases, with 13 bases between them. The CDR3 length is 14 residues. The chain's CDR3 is CASTRLEITDTQYF. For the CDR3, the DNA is TGTGCCAGCACCAGACTAGAAATCACAGATACGCAGTATTTT.

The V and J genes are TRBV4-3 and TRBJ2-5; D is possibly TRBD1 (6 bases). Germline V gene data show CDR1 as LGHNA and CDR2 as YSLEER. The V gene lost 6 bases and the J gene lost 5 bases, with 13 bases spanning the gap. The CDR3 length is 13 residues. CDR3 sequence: CASSRQGFETQYF. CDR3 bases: TGCGCCAGCAGTCGCCAGGGGTTCGAGACCCAGTACTTC.

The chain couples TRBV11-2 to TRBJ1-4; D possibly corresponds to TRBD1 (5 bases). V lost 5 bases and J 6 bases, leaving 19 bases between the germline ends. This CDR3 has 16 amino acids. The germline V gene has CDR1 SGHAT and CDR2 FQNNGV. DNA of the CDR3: TGTGCCAGCAGCACGTTCTCCGGGAGAGGGGATGAAAAACTGTTTTTT. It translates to CASSTFSGRGDEKLFF.

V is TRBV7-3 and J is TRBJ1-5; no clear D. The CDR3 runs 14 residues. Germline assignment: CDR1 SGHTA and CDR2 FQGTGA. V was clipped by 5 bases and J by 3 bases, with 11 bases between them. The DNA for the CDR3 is TGTGCCAGCAGCCAGGCCGGGCCCAATCAGCCCCAGCATTTT. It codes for CASSQAGPNQPQHF.

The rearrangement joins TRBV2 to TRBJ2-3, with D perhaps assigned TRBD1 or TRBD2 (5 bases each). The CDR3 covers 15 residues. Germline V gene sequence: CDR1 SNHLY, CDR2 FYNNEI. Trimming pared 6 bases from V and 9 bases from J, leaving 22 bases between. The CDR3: CASREARARPGTQYF. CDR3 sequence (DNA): TGTGCCAGCAGGGAGGCGAGAGCCCGGCCAGGGACGCAGTATTTT.

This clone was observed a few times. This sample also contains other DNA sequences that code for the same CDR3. The CDR3 DNA reads as TGTGCCAGCAGCGTAGAGGGCTTCACCGGGGAGCTGTTTTTT. The encoded protein is CASSVEGFTGELFF. The rearrangement links TRBV9 to TRBJ2-2; D unresolved. CDR3 length: 14 amino acids. V was shortened by 0 bases and J by 4 bases, with 7 bases between the two germline ends. The germline CDR1 and CDR2 sequences are SGDLS and YYNGEE.

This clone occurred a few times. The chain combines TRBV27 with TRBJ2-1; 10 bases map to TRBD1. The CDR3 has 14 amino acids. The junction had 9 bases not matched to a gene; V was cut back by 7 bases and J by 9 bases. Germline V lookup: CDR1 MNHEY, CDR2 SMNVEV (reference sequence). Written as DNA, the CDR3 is TGTGCCAGCACCGCGGGACAGGGGACGATTGAGCAGTTCTTC. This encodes CASTAGQGTIEQFF.

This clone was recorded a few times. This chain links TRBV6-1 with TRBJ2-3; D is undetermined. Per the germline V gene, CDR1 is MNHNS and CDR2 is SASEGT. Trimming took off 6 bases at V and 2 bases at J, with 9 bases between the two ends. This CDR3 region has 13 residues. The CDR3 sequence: CASSPGHTDTQYF. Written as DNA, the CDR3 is TGTGCCAGCAGCCCGGGTCACACAGATACGCAGTATTTT.

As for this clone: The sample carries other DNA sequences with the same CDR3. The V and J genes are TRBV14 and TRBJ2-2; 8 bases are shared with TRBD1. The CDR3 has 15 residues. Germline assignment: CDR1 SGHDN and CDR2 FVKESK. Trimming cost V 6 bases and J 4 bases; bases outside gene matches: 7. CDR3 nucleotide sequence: TGTGCCAGCAGGCCAGGGGGCGCGGGCACCGGGGAGCTGTTTTTT. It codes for CASRPGGAGTGELFF.

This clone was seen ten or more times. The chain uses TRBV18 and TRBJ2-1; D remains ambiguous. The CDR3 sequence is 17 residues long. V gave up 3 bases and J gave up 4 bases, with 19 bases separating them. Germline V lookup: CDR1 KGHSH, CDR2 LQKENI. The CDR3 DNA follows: TGTGCCAGCTCACCGTCACTATTTGGCAGACGGTACAATGAGCAGTTCTTC. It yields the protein CASSPSLFGRRYNEQFF.

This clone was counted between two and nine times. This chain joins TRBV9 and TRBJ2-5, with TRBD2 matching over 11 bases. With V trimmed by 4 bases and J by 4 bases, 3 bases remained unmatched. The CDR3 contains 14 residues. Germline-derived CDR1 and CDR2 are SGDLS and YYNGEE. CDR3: CASSPLAGGETQYF. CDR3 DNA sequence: TGTGCCAGCAGCCCTCTAGCGGGAGGAGAGACCCAGTACTTC.

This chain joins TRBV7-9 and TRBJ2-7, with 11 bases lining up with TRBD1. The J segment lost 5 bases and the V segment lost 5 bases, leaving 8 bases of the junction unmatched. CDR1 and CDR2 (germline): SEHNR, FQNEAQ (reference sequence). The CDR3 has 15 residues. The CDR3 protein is CASSRRRTGGDEQYF. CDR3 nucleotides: TGTGCCAGCAGCCGTAGACGGACAGGGGGCGACGAGCAGTACTTC. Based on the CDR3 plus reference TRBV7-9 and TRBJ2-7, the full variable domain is DTGVSQNPRHKITKRGQNVTFRCDPISEHNRLYWYRQTLGQGPEFLTYFQNEAQLEKSRLLSDRFSAERPKGSFSTLEIQRTEQGDSAMYLCASSRRRTGGDEQYFGPGTRLTVT.

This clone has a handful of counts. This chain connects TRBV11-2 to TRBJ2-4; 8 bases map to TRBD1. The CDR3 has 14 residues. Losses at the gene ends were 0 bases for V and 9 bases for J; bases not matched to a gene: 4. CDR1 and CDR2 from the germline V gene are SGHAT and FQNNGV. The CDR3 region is CASSLERGQVIQYF. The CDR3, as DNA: TGTGCCAGCAGCTTAGAGCGGGGACAGGTCATTCAGTACTTC.

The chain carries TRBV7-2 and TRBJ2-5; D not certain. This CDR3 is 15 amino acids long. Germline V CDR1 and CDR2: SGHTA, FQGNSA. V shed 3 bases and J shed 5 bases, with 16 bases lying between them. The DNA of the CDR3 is TGTGCCAGCAGCTTTCCTTGGGCGGATTGGGAGACCCAGTACTTC. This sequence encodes CASSFPWADWETQYF.

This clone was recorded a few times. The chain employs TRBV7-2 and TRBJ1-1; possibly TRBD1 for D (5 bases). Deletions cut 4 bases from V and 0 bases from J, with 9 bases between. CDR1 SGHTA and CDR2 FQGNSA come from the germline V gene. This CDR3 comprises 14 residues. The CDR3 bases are TGTGCCAGCAGCTCCAGGGTGATGAACACTGAAGCTTTCTTT. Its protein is CASSSRVMNTEAFF.

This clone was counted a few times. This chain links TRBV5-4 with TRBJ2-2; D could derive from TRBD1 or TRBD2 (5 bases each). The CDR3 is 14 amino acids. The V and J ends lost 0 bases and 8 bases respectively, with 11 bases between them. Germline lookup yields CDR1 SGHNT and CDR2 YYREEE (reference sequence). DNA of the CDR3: TGTGCCAGCAGCTTGGGAGGGACGGCGGGGGAGCTGTTTTTT. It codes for CASSLGGTAGELFF. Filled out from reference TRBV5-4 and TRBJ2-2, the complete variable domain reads ETGVTQSPTHLIKTRGQQVTLRCSSQSGHNTVSWYQQALGQGPQFIFQYYREEENGRGNFPPRFSGLQFPNYSSELNVNALELDDSALYLCASSLGGTAGELFFGEGSRLTVL.

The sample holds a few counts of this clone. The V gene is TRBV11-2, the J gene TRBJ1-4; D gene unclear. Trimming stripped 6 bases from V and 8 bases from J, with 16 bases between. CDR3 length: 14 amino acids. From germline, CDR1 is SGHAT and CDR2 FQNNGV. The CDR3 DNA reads TGTGCCAGCAGGCGGGGTGGGGTCGGAGAAAAACTGTTTTTT. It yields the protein CASRRGGVGEKLFF.

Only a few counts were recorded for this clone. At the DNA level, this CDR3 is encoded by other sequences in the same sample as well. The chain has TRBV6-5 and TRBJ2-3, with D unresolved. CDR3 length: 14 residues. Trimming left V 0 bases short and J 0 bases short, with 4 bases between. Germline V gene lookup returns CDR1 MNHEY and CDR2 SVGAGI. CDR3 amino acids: CASSYSGSTDTQYF. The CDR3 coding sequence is TGTGCCAGCAGTTACTCAGGGAGCACAGATACGCAGTATTTT.

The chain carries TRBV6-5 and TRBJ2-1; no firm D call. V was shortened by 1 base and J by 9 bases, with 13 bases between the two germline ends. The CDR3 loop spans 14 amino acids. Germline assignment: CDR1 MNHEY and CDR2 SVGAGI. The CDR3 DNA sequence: TGTGCCAGCAGTTACTTGTTACAGAGAGGTGAGCAGTTCTTC. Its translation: CASSYLLQRGEQFF.

As DNA, the CDR3 is TGTGCCAGCAGCGAGGGACTAGCGGGAGGGCCGAGGGCTCAAGAGACCCAGTACTTC. It codes for CASSEGLAGGPRAQETQYF. This chain uses TRBV9 with TRBJ2-5; 16 nucleotides match TRBD2. The CDR3 is 19 amino acids. Looked up from germline, CDR1 is SGDLS and CDR2 is YYNGEE. Unmatched junction bases numbered 10, after V lost 3 bases and J lost 2 bases.

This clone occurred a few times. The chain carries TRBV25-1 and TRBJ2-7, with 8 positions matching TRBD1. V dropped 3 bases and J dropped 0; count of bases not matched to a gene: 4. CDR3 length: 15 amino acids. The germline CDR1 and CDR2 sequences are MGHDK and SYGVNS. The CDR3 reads CASSEDRALSYEQYF. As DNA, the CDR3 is TGTGCCAGCAGTGAGGACAGGGCCCTCTCCTACGAGCAGTACTTC.

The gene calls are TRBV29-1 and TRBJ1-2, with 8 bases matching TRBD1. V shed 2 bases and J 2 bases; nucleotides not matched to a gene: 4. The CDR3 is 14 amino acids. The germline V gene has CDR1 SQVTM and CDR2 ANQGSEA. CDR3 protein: CSVEPGQDNYGYTF. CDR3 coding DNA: TGCAGCGTTGAACCGGGACAGGACAACTATGGCTACACCTTC. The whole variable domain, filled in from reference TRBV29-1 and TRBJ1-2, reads SAVISQKPSRDICQRGTSLTIQCQVDSQVTMMFWYRQQPGQSLTLIATANQGSEATYESGFVIDKFPISRPNLTFSTLTVSNMSPEDSSIYLCSVEPGQDNYGYTFGSGTRLTVV.

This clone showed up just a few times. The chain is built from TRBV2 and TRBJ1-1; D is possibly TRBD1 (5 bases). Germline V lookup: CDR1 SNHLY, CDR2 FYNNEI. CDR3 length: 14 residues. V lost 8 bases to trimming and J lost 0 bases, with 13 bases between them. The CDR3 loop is CASFRDGMNTEAFF. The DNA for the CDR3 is TGTGCCAGCTTCAGGGACGGGATGAACACTGAAGCTTTCTTT.

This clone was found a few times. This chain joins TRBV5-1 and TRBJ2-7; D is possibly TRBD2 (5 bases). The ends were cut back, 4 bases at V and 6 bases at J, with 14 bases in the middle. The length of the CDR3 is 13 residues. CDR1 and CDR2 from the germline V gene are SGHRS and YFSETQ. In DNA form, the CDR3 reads TGCGCCAGCAGCCAGAAGGACCGGGGCGAGCAGTACTTC. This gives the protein CASSQKDRGEQYF.

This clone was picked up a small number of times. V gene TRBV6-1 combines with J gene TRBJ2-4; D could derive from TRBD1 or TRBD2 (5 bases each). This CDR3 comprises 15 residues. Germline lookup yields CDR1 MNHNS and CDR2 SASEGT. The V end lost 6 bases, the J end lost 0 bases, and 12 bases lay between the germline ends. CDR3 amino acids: CASRRGFIAKNIQYF. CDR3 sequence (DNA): TGTGCCAGCAGGAGGGGATTTATAGCCAAAAACATTCAGTACTTC.

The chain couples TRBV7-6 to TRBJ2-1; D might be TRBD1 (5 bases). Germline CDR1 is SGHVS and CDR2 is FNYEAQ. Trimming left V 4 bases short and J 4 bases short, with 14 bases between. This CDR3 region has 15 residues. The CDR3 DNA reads TGTGCCAGCAGCTCCGGACAACCCGGGTACAATGAGCAGTTCTTC. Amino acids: CASSSGQPGYNEQFF.